This paragraph reports one T cell receptor (beta chain). Its antigen remains undetermined. There are no base qualities to consult, and no much larger clone falls within one base. This entry belongs to a study of blood T cell repertoires in COVID-19 (dated by TCRdb to 2020 to 2022). Regarding the research as a whole: Samples covering the acute and convalescent phases of COVID-19 were provided by collaborators in the United States, Italy and Spain. The prospective study material was composed of cDNA or gDNA derived from T cells, B-cell-depleted T cells, or PBMCs. Deeply sampled blood TCRbeta repertoires from subjects exposed to, actively infected with, or recovered from COVID-19 were included in the dataset. The repertoires were released in a freely available public database meant as a resource for research on the immune response to SARS-CoV-2. Samples came from the ongoing ImmuneRACE study (first 160 participants) plus 1,254 subjects from 6 global collaborators. Nearly every sample came with metadata listing a de-identified subject ID, COVID-19 status, age in years and sex. Where HLA class I and class II types were available, the types were taken from metadata supplied by the sample provider, not from assay-based typing. General conclusions and limits of the study: How much clinical and demographic metadata was included differed by source and by participant, and the metadata was provided uncurated.

Each collaborating institution followed its own protocols to collect whole blood in K2EDTA tubes. Collaborator samples were shipped for TCRbeta analysis as frozen whole blood, isolated PBMCs, or DNA extracted from either sample type. The germline V gene provides CDR1 ENHRY and CDR2 SYGVKD. V is cut back by 5 bases and J by 4 bases, with 5 bases in the junction unmatched. The CDR3 spans 15 residues, from the cysteine through the phenylalanine. Only the CDR3 portion is preserved as DNA: 45 bases, with reading frame beginning at the first base. The immunoSEQ Assay, a bias-controlled multiplex PCR, was used to amplify TCRbeta CDR3 regions from genomic DNA. Under the source paper's analysis protocol: Nucleated cell counts per sample were estimated from amplification of reference gene primers within the assay. To quantify the absolute abundance of each unique TCRbeta CDR3 rearrangement, sequence reads were collapsed and filtered. For each sample, productive Simpson clonality was calculated as the square root of Simpson's diversity index over productive rearrangements. This immuneACCESS table, as held by TCRdb, lists in-frame sequences with V and J called but not all clones. Of the missing ones, under half trace to an unresolved V gene in checked studies; the others have no known cause. D and trimming come from the DNA, and the V and J calls and clone size come from that table. The sample table records 60,000 or so clones; more than 80% of these occur just once. The top ten clonotypes cover 8.3% of the sample.

The sequence derives from a human donor with active COVID-19. The donor label of this sample is uncertain. The chain is encoded by TRBV10-3 joined to TRBJ2-5, with TRBD2 identical over 12 junction bases. Material for sequencing was peripheral blood. This receptor carries the CDR3 CAISPSGGAIETQYF. DNA sequence: TGTGCCATCAGTCCTAGCGGGGGGGCAATAGAGACCCAGTACTTC.